The 9 T cell receptor beta chains below all came from one sample that was sequenced in a study of a mutant IDH1 vaccine in newly diagnosed glioma. Described time point: week 23, last vaccination. Topical imiquimod accompanied each vaccine dose, which consisted of 300 ug of mutant IDH1 20-mer peptide. Their specific antigens are unknown. Sequencing was performed with immunoSEQ multiplex PCR; in TCRdb, only in-frame clones are kept and a portion is missing. Altogether around 76,000 clones are present, around 85% being singletons, with the ten largest covering 0.7% to 0.95%. This material consisted of PBMCs, taken from a glioma patient whose treatment included an IDH1 peptide vaccine. Every receptor here comes from a woman in her 50s with glioma.

The J gene is TRBJ2-1, the V gene TRBV19; 7 bases align to TRBD2. V shed 7 bases and J 7 bases; nucleotides not matched to a gene: 7. Per germline, CDR1 LNHDA and CDR2 SQIVND (reference sequence). The CDR3 has 13 amino acids. The CDR3 region has the DNA TGTGCCAGTATCCCTACGGGGGGAAATGAGCAGTTCTTC. It encodes CASIPTGGNEQFF.

The chain combines TRBV27 with TRBJ1-5; D unclear. CDR3 size: 15 residues. The V end lost 2 bases, the J end lost 7 bases, and 15 bases lay between the germline ends. CDR1 MNHEY and CDR2 SMNVEV come from the germline V gene (reference sequence). This CDR3 reads CASSLNRAFGQPQHF. The CDR3 coding sequence is TGTGCCAGCAGTTTAAATCGGGCCTTCGGGCAGCCCCAGCATTTT.

The V gene is TRBV5-1, the J gene TRBJ2-4; D is undetermined. V lost 0 bases to trimming and J lost 3 bases, with 7 bases between them. Germline V gene data show CDR1 as SGHRS and CDR2 as YFSETQ. The CDR3 has 14 residues. Here the CDR3 reads CASSLDASKNIQYF. The CDR3 bases are TGCGCCAGCAGCTTGGATGCTAGCAAAAACATTCAGTACTTC.

The genes are TRBV6-5 and TRBJ2-7; no reliable D call. CDR1 and CDR2 (germline): MNHEY, SVGAGI. This CDR3 region has 14 residues. V was shortened by 2 bases and J by 4 bases, with 12 bases between the two germline ends. The CDR3: CASSYGPGAYEQYF. CDR3 DNA: TGTGCCAGCAGTTACGGTCCAGGCGCTTACGAGCAGTACTTC.

This rearrangement joins TRBV28 to TRBJ2-7; D not certain. The CDR3 loop spans 17 amino acids. V was clipped by 6 bases and J by 3 bases, with 24 bases between them. Germline V gives CDR1 MDHEN, CDR2 SYDVKM. CDR3 DNA: TGTGCCAGCAGCCTTGGAGCCGGTGTCGGCGGCCGCTACGAGCAGTACTTC. It is translated as CASSLGAGVGGRYEQYF.

This clone was seen only a few times. The chain combines TRBV5-4 with TRBJ2-2; D possibly corresponds to TRBD2 (6 bases). Germline CDR1 SGHNT, CDR2 YYREEE (reference sequence). The CDR3 is 16 residues long. V dropped 4 bases and J dropped 6 bases, with 19 bases sitting between them. CDR3: CASSRRLGLISGELFF. CDR3 coding DNA: TGTGCCAGCAGCCGAAGACTAGGACTCATCTCCGGGGAGCTGTTTTTT.

The J gene is TRBJ2-3, the V gene TRBV10-3; 11 nucleotides line up with TRBD2. V dropped 3 bases and J dropped 3; count of bases not matched to a gene: 14. Germline CDR1 and CDR2: ENHRY and SYGVKD. The CDR3 loop spans 19 amino acids. In nucleotides, the CDR3 is TGTGCCATCAGTGACTTACTAGCGGGAGCTAATTCACGTACAGATACGCAGTATTTT. Its translation: CAISDLLAGANSRTDTQYF.

The CDR3 DNA is TGTGCCAGCAGTCCGGGGGACAGCACAGATACGCAGTATTTT. It specifies CASSPGDSTDTQYF. The chain carries TRBV27 and TRBJ2-3, with a weak D call TRBD2 (6 bases). V lost 5 bases, J lost 0 bases, and 9 bases lay in between. The CDR3 runs 14 residues. Germline V gene lookup returns CDR1 MNHEY and CDR2 SMNVEV (reference sequence).

As DNA, the CDR3 is TGTGCCATATCGACAGGGACCTACAATGAGCAGTTCTTC. As protein: CAISTGTYNEQFF. The rearrangement uses TRBV10-3 and TRBJ2-1; 7 nucleotides match TRBD1. Trimming at V came to 9 bases and at J to 2 bases, leaving 4 bases not matched to a gene. CDR1 and CDR2 (germline): ENHRY, SYGVKD. The CDR3 loop spans 13 amino acids.